Below are 9 T cell receptor beta chains sequenced from a single sample in a study of T cell repertoires in cytomegalovirus infection. TCRdb re-called the reads with MiXCR, one entry per CDR3 protein. Here the sample spans fewer than 1,000,000 distinct CDR3 sequences, around 31% being singletons. Their antigen targets remain unknown. Sample: cultured CD8+ T cells from PBMCs, taken from culture after CMV antigen stimulation. Receptors were obtained from a human donor in good health (CMV status not recorded). Some clones in this sample may be carry-over from other donors' samples.

CDR3 in amino acids: CASSYGVVAGELFF. The CDR3 DNA is TGTGCCAGCAGTTATGGGGTAGTGGCCGGGGAGCTGTTTTTT. The rearrangement links TRBV6-8 to TRBJ2-2, with D uncertain. Trimming took off 3 bases at V and 6 bases at J, with 11 bases between the two ends. Per germline, CDR1 MNHGY and CDR2 SAAAGT. This CDR3 region has 14 residues.

This clonotype was seen ten or more times. This chain links TRBV27 with TRBJ2-5; 16 bases map to TRBD2. Per the germline V gene, CDR1 is MNHEY and CDR2 is SMNVEV (reference sequence). The V and J ends lost 6 bases and 5 bases, in that order; junction bases with no gene match: 9. CDR3 length: 17 amino acids. CDR3 sequence (DNA): TGTGCCAGCAGACCCGGGACTAGCGGGGGGGCGTGGGAGACCCAGTACTTC. As protein: CASRPGTSGGAWETQYF.

The chain uses TRBV12-3 or TRBV12-4 and TRBJ2-2; 8 nucleotides align to TRBD2. V was clipped by 6 bases and J by 8 bases; unmatched bases: 5. The CDR3 covers 13 residues. CDR3 coding DNA: TGTGCCAGCAGCATCACGGGGGGGGGGGAGCTGTTTTTT. Translation: CASSITGGGELFF.

This chain joins TRBV27 and TRBJ1-4; 7 bases fit TRBD1. CDR1 and CDR2 (germline): MNHEY, SMNVEV (reference sequence). The CDR3 length is 17 residues. Trimming removed 3 bases from V and 4 bases from J; junction bases left unmatched: 11. CDR3 bases: TGTGCCAGCAGTTTCCAATTCGGGACAGCCTATAATGAAAAACTGTTTTTT. Translated: CASSFQFGTAYNEKLFF.

The rearrangement joins TRBV7-3 to TRBJ2-3; D possibly uses TRBD1 or TRBD2 (5 bases each). This CDR3 region has 15 residues. The V end lost 0 bases, the J end lost 2 bases, and 9 bases lay between the germline ends. Germline loops: CDR1 SGHTA, CDR2 FQGTGA. The CDR3 DNA follows: TGTGCCAGCAGCTTAACGGGACCGGCCACAGATACGCAGTATTTT. Its translation is CASSLTGPATDTQYF.

V usage is TRBV6-2 or TRBV6-3 and J usage is TRBJ1-2; D might be TRBD1 (5 bases). Germline V gene data show CDR1 as MNHEY and CDR2 as SVGEGT. CDR3 length equals 15 residues. V lost 2 bases and J lost 6, with 16 bases in between. The CDR3 is CASSYMGQVLDGYTF. The CDR3 nucleotides are TGTGCCAGCAGTTACATGGGGCAGGTATTGGATGGCTACACCTTC.

This clonotype occurred a few times. V and J are TRBV6-1 and TRBJ2-7; 9 bases map to TRBD1. This CDR3 spans 14 amino acids. After removal of 6 bases from V and 5 bases from J, the junction contained 8 bases not matched to a gene. Germline CDR1 and CDR2: MNHNS and SASEGT. This CDR3 reads CASSLGTGKNEQYF. The CDR3, as DNA: TGTGCCAGCAGCCTAGGGACAGGGAAGAACGAGCAGTACTTC.

A word on this clonotype: At one boundary the junction diverges from the germline segment, which might be a read error. The V and J genes are TRBV7-9 and TRBJ2-1, with 12 nucleotides matching TRBD2. The CDR3 length is 16 residues. In germline, CDR1 is SEHNR, CDR2 FQNEAQ (reference sequence). The CDR3 is CVSSTLSSGGANEQFF. CDR3 DNA sequence: TGTGTCAGCAGCACCCTTTCTAGCGGGGGGGCAAATGAGCAGTTCTTC.

V usage is TRBV27 and J usage is TRBJ2-7, with 9 bases fitting TRBD1. Trimming at V came to 2 bases and at J to 5 bases, leaving 10 bases not matched to a gene. CDR3 size: 16 residues. CDR1 is MNHEY and CDR2 is SMNVEV in the germline V gene (reference sequence). Here the CDR3 DNA reads TGTGCCAGCAGTTTAATAGTGGGACAGGGCTTGGACGAGCAGTACTTC. Protein sequence: CASSLIVGQGLDEQYF.